The 27 T cell receptor beta chains in this list originate from one sample, sequenced in a study of low-dose radiotherapy and immunotherapy resistance in tumors. Covering alpha and beta chains, TRAV- and TRBV-specific primers were used for the first-strand cDNA. The TCRs were subjected to amplification over about 19 PCR cycles employing a constant-region primer in conjunction with a V-primer adapter. Each CDR3 protein is one row after TCRdb ran MiXCR on the reads. The repertoire holds around 80,000 distinct CDR3 sequences, with around 17% as singletons. Documented time point: after trial treatment. The sample's treatment: LDRT plus nivolumab, ipilimumab, low-dose cyclophosphamide and aspirin (RACIN trial). The sample here was PBMCs, taken after low-dose radiotherapy plus immunotherapy. These receptors were obtained from a male donor with prostate cancer.

V is TRBV4-2 and J is TRBJ1-1, with 7 bases that match TRBD1. The CDR3 runs 16 residues. Germline CDR1 reads LGHNA; CDR2 reads YNFKEQ. The V gene end was trimmed by 0 bases and the J gene end by 4 bases; junction bases not matched to a gene: 8. The CDR3 region is CASSQDPKGAGTEAFF. In DNA, the CDR3 is TGTGCCAGCAGCCAAGATCCGAAGGGGGCTGGCACTGAAGCTTTCTTT.

This clonotype appeared many times. The CDR3 region is CSATGGGYNSPLHF. The CDR3 coding sequence is TGCAGTGCAACCGGGGGGGGCTATAATTCACCCCTCCACTTT. This chain uses TRBV20-1 with TRBJ1-6; the D gene is possibly TRBD1 (5 bases). Looked up from germline, CDR1 is DFQATT and CDR2 is SNEGSKA (reference sequence). The CDR3 contains 14 residues. V lost 6 bases and J lost 3, with 12 bases in between.

The table lists this clonotype with many counts. The V gene is TRBV20-1, the J gene TRBJ1-5; no clear D gene. V shed 3 bases and J shed 0 bases, with 6 bases lying between them. CDR3 size: 13 residues. Germline CDR1 is DFQATT and CDR2 is SNEGSKA (reference sequence). CDR3 sequence (DNA): TGCAGTGCTAGGTACGATAGCAATCAGCCCCAGCATTTT. Its translation: CSARYDSNQPQHF.

This clonotype was observed many times. The genes are TRBV28 and TRBJ2-1; 9 bases are shared with TRBD1. The CDR3 extends over 19 amino acids. V lost 5 bases, J lost 3 bases, and 17 bases stayed unmatched. CDR1 is MDHEN and CDR2 is SYDVKM in the germline V gene. CDR3: CASSTIWPSDRGDYNEQFF. CDR3 DNA: TGTGCCAGCAGTACCATATGGCCCTCGGACAGGGGCGACTACAATGAGCAGTTCTTC.

The chain employs TRBV5-1 and TRBJ1-2, with 8 bases that match TRBD1. V trimming: 4 bases; J trimming: 1 base; junction bases outside the gene matches: 3. The CDR3 contains 14 residues. Germline values: CDR1 SGHRS, CDR2 YFSETQ. CDR3 region: CASSPGQVNYGYTF. The CDR3 nucleotides are TGCGCCAGCAGCCCGGGACAGGTTAACTATGGCTACACCTTC.

This clonotype was observed many times. This chain links TRBV11-3 with TRBJ2-1; unclear D gene. Trimming cost V 1 base and J 6 bases, with 7 bases left between them. The germline CDR1 and CDR2 sequences are SGHNT and YENEEA. The CDR3 covers 13 residues. CDR3 sequence: CASSLGTINEQFF. DNA for the CDR3: TGTGCCAGCAGCTTAGGAACTATCAATGAGCAGTTCTTC.

The J gene is TRBJ2-1, the V gene TRBV28; D ambiguous. The CDR3 totals 15 residues. Deletions cut 2 bases from V and 0 bases from J, with 8 bases between. CDR1 and CDR2 (germline): MDHEN, SYDVKM. This CDR3 is CASSLQSSSYNEQFF. The CDR3 nucleotides read TGTGCCAGCAGTTTACAGTCGAGCTCCTACAATGAGCAGTTCTTC.

With respect to this clonotype: This likely traces to a read error, being one base from a far larger clone. CDR3 residues: CASSLLDGKISGAEAFF. CDR3 nucleotides: TGTGCCAGCAGCTTGCTTGACGGGAAAATCTCAGGAGCTGAAGCTTTCTTT. The J gene is TRBJ1-1, the V gene TRBV5-1; no firm D call. CDR1 is SGHRS, CDR2 YFSETQ, per germline. This CDR3 comprises 17 residues.

Ten or more counts support this clonotype. The J gene is TRBJ2-7, the V gene TRBV7-9; D not resolved. The V and J ends lost 5 bases and 6 bases respectively, with 8 bases between them. The CDR3 covers 11 residues. Looked up from germline, CDR1 is SEHNR and CDR2 is FQNEAQ (reference sequence). The CDR3: CASSKLREQYF. CDR3 DNA sequence: TGTGCCAGCAGCAAACTCCGCGAGCAGTACTTC.

Worth noting for this clonotype: The likely explanation is a read error, given a far larger clone one base away. This chain connects TRBV6-8 to TRBJ2-7, with 10 bases that match TRBD1. Germline trimming cut 11 bases from V and 0 bases from J; bases unmatched to any gene: 7. Per the germline V gene, CDR1 is MNHGY and CDR2 is SAAAGT. The CDR3 spans 14 residues. The chain's CDR3 is CARGTGVRSYEQYF. The CDR3 coding sequence is TGTGCCCGAGGGACAGGGGTTCGCTCCTACGAGCAGTACTTC.

This clonotype was recorded many times. The gene calls are TRBV20-1 and TRBJ2-5; D might be TRBD1 (5 bases). Germline-derived CDR1 and CDR2 are DFQATT and SNEGSKA (reference sequence). CDR3 size: 13 residues. V lost 6 bases and J 4 bases, leaving 15 bases between the germline ends. CDR3 loop: CSADGQGVETQYF. The CDR3 DNA follows: TGCAGTGCAGACGGGCAGGGCGTAGAGACCCAGTACTTC.

This clonotype was detected many times. This sequence joins TRBV11-2 and TRBJ1-1; tentative D call: TRBD1 (5 bases). The CDR3 spans 15 residues. Trimming cost V 0 bases and J 0 bases, with 8 bases left between them. Germline V gives CDR1 SGHAT, CDR2 FQNNGV. The CDR3 here is CASSLEPGMNTEAFF. CDR3 coding DNA: TGTGCCAGCAGCTTAGAACCAGGGATGAACACTGAAGCTTTCTTT.

This clonotype was observed many times. The gene calls are TRBV5-4 and TRBJ2-7; D unresolved. The V end lost 0 bases, the J end lost 2 bases, and 9 bases lay between the germline ends. CDR3 size: 14 residues. Germline V gives CDR1 SGHNT, CDR2 YYREEE (reference sequence). The DNA for the CDR3 is TGTGCCAGCAGCTTGGAGTGGAAGCCCTACGAGCAGTACTTC. This codes for CASSLEWKPYEQYF.

This clonotype appeared a few times. CDR3: CASSPRRGTNTGELFF. In DNA, the CDR3 is TGCGCCAGCAGCCCCCGTAGGGGGACGAACACCGGGGAGCTGTTTTTT. V gene TRBV5-1 combines with J gene TRBJ2-2, with D perhaps TRBD1 (6 bases). CDR1 SGHRS and CDR2 YFSETQ come from the germline V gene. This CDR3 region has 16 residues. The V end lost 4 bases, the J end lost 0 bases, and 13 bases lay between the germline ends.

This clonotype was recorded many times. The rearrangement links TRBV27 to TRBJ1-4, with D uncertain. Germline V gene sequence: CDR1 MNHEY, CDR2 SMNVEV (reference sequence). Trimming took 3 bases from V and 11 from J, leaving 16 bases between them. The CDR3 runs to 14 residues. The CDR3 is CASSFQDGRNKLFF. CDR3 nucleotide sequence: TGTGCCAGCAGTTTCCAGGATGGCAGAAATAAACTGTTTTTT.

This clonotype came up a few times. The gene calls are TRBV29-1 and TRBJ2-7; maybe TRBD1 (6 bases). The CDR3 contains 12 residues. Trimming left V 5 bases short and J 3 bases short, with 11 bases between. Germline assignment: CDR1 SQVTM and CDR2 ANQGSEA. This chain's CDR3 is CSVRIGGYEQYF. Here the CDR3 DNA reads TGCAGCGTTCGTATAGGGGGCTACGAGCAGTACTTC.

This clonotype was seen many times. This chain connects TRBV24-1 to TRBJ1-2; D is unresolved. CDR1 and CDR2 (germline): KGHDR, SFDVKD. V shed 3 bases and J shed 7 bases, with 8 bases lying between them. This CDR3 contains 12 residues. The CDR3 loop reads CATSDPLRGYTF. CDR3 DNA: TGTGCCACCAGTGATCCCCTCCGTGGCTACACCTTC.

This clonotype was counted ten times or more. V gene TRBV25-1 combines with J gene TRBJ2-5, with no clear D. V was pared by 6 bases and J by 2 bases, with 13 bases between. Germline V gene data show CDR1 as MGHDK and CDR2 as SYGVNS. The CDR3 has 14 amino acids. CDR3 in amino acids: CASSSLGLQETQYF. The CDR3 DNA reads TGTGCCAGCAGCTCCCTTGGGTTACAAGAGACCCAGTACTTC.

The chain combines TRBV5-1 with TRBJ1-1; TRBD1 might be the D (6 bases). Germline values: CDR1 SGHRS, CDR2 YFSETQ. The CDR3 is 13 amino acids. V was cut by 0 bases and J by 4 bases, with 7 bases left in between. The CDR3 DNA reads as TGCGCCAGCAGCTTGGGGGGGCGCACTGAAGCTTTCTTT. It encodes CASSLGGRTEAFF. The full variable domain, rest sourced from reference TRBV5-1 and TRBJ1-1, is KAGVTQTPRYLIKTRGQQVTLSCSPISGHRSVSWYQQTPGQGLQFLFEYFSETQRNKGNFPGRFSGRQFSNSRSEMNVSTLELGDSALYLCASSLGGRTEAFFGQGTRLTVV.

Ten or more counts support this clonotype. The V call is TRBV28, the J call TRBJ2-2, with D perhaps matching TRBD1 (6 bases). CDR3 length equals 14 residues. With 1 base removed from V and 4 bases from J, the gap between germline ends came to 7 bases. The germline CDR1 and CDR2 sequences are MDHEN and SYDVKM. The CDR3 reads CASSLYRATGELFF. The CDR3 DNA reads as TGTGCCAGCAGTTTATACAGGGCCACCGGGGAGCTGTTTTTT.

This clonotype was observed at least ten times. The chain couples TRBV20-1 to TRBJ2-1, with 14 bases that match TRBD2. Germline V gene data show CDR1 as DFQATT and CDR2 as SNEGSKA (reference sequence). The CDR3 is 19 residues long. The junction had 14 bases not matched to a gene; V was cut back by 5 bases and J by 2 bases. The CDR3: CSAPLKTSGRESAYNEQFF. The DNA for the CDR3 is TGCAGTGCTCCATTAAAGACTAGCGGGAGGGAAAGCGCCTACAATGAGCAGTTCTTC.

This clonotype was seen ten or more times. The chain couples TRBV6-2 or TRBV6-3 to TRBJ1-5; no firm D call. This CDR3 spans 14 amino acids. The germline V and J ends were trimmed by 7 bases and 0 bases, with 10 bases remaining between them. Germline V gene sequence: CDR1 MNHEY, CDR2 SVGEGT. DNA of the CDR3: TGTGCCAGCATGACACGGTATAGCAATCAGCCCCAGCATTTT. Its protein is CASMTRYSNQPQHF.

This clonotype was picked up many times. The chain uses TRBV20-1 and TRBJ2-1, with 13 bases matching TRBD2. The CDR3 has 17 amino acids. The germline CDR1 and CDR2 sequences are DFQATT and SNEGSKA (reference sequence). The trim removed 6 bases at V and 2 bases at J, leaving 10 bases unmatched. This CDR3 reads CSAIGTSGKLPYNEQFF. CDR3 in DNA: TGCAGTGCCATCGGGACTAGCGGGAAGTTACCCTACAATGAGCAGTTCTTC.

This clonotype appeared a single time. The chain joins TRBV27 to TRBJ2-5; D may be TRBD1 (5 bases). This CDR3 is 16 amino acids long. V lost 4 bases, J lost 2 bases, and 17 bases lay in between. Germline V CDR1 and CDR2: MNHEY, SMNVEV (reference sequence). This chain's CDR3 is CASSSLATGRQETQYF. The CDR3 DNA reads as TGTGCCAGCAGTTCCCTCGCCACAGGCCGACAAGAGACCCAGTACTTC.

At least ten counts were recorded for this clonotype. The rearrangement links TRBV20-1 to TRBJ2-5, with 8 bases identical to TRBD2. Per germline, CDR1 DFQATT and CDR2 SNEGSKA (reference sequence). This CDR3 has 15 amino acids. Losses at the gene ends were 7 bases for V and 7 bases for J; bases not matched to a gene: 17. Here the CDR3 DNA reads TGCAGTGGTTTGGGGCTAGCGGGTAAAGATGGGACCCAGTACTTC. Amino acids: CSGLGLAGKDGTQYF.

This chain links TRBV27 with TRBJ2-7; D gene unclear. The V and J ends lost 3 bases and 0 bases respectively, with 6 bases between them. Germline CDR1 and CDR2: MNHEY and SMNVEV (reference sequence). The CDR3 runs 13 residues. For the CDR3, the DNA is TGTGCCAGCAGTTTCTACATCTCCTACGAGCAGTACTTC. It yields the protein CASSFYISYEQYF.

This clonotype has at least ten counts. The chain couples TRBV13 to TRBJ2-3; 12 bases map to TRBD2. Germline CDR1 reads PRHDT; CDR2 reads FYEKMQ (reference sequence). V lost 0 bases to trimming and J lost 1 base; unmatched junction nucleotides: 5. This CDR3 comprises 18 residues. CDR3 bases: TGTGCCAGCAGCTTAGGCCTAGCGGGAGGGCTGGGCACAGATACGCAGTATTTT. Protein: CASSLGLAGGLGTDTQYF.